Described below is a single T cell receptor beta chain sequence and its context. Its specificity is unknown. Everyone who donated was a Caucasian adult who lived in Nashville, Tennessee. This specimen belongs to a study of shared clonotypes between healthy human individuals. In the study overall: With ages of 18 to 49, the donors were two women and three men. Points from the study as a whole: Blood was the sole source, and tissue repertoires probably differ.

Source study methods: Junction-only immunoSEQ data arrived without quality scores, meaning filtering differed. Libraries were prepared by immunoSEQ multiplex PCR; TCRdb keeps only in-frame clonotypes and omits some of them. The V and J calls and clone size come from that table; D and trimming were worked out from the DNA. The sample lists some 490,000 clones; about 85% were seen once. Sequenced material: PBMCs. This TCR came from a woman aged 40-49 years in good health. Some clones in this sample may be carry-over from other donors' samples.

CDR3 loop: CASSWGLASSYEQYF. In nucleotides, the CDR3 is TGTGCCAGCAGCTGGGGACTTGCTAGCTCCTACGAGCAGTACTTC. The gene calls are TRBV11-1 and TRBJ2-7, with TRBD2 as a possible D gene (6 bases). V was cut by 4 bases and J by 0 bases, with 13 bases left in between. The CDR3 has 15 amino acids. Germline CDR1 SGHAT, CDR2 FQDESV (reference sequence).